These T cell receptor beta chains were read from a single sample in a study of blood T cell repertoires in COVID-19. Some clones are missing from TCRdb's copy, which holds only in-frame ones; the method was immunoSEQ multiplex PCR. The sample lists about 58,000 clones, 70% to 90% occurring once. The sequencing input was peripheral blood. The receptors derive from a woman aged 70-85 years with active COVID-19. CDR3s include the opening cysteine and the closing phenylalanine or tryptophan. A D gene is named only where the DNA matches it firmly. Some rows mark clone size as missing; the rest say once, few, many or name a class of expanded clone.

d_call clone_size j_call v_call cdr3_nt cdr3_aa
TRBD1 once TRBJ2-7 TRBV6-5 TGTGCCAGCAGCGTGACAGGGCCCACCTACGAGCAGTACTTC CASSVTGPTYEQYF
TRBD2 - TRBJ2-7 TRBV3-1/TRBV3-2 TGTGCCAGCAGCCAACCTCGGGGACTAGCGGGGGGAGCTTATGGCGAGCAGTACTTC CASSQPRGLAGGAYGEQYF
TRBD2 - TRBJ2-7 TRBV28 TGTGCCAGCAGTCGCGGGAGGCTGAGCTCCTACGAGCAGTACTTC CASSRGRLSSYEQYF
- - TRBJ2-2 TRBV19 TGTGCCAGTAGGCTGGGGGCGGGGGAGCTGTTTTTT CASRLGAGELFF
- - TRBJ1-2 TRBV28 TGTGCCAGCAGTTTAATCGGAGGCCCCTATGGCTACACCTTC CASSLIGGPYGYTF
TRBD2 - TRBJ2-1 TRBV7-9 TGTGCCAGCAGCTTGCCCTTAGCGGGAGAGCACAATGAGCAGTTCTTC CASSLPLAGEHNEQFF
- - TRBJ2-7 TRBV5-1 TGCGCCAGCAGCAAGGACAGCCTCTACGAGCAGTACTTC CASSKDSLYEQYF
- few TRBJ1-6 TRBV27 TGTGCCAGCAGTTATGCCGGGACTTATTCACCCCTCCACTTT CASSYAGTYSPLHF
TRBD1 - TRBJ2-7 TRBV19 TGTGCCAGTAGTATTAAAACAGGGGGCTACGAGCAGTACTTC CASSIKTGGYEQYF
- - TRBJ1-2 TRBV21-1 TGTGCCAGCAGCACAATGGGACAGGATAACAACTATGGCTACACCTTC CASSTMGQDNNYGYTF
- - TRBJ2-7 TRBV28 TGTGCCAGCAGTTTCCAAAACTACGAGCAGTACTTC CASSFQNYEQYF
TRBD1 - TRBJ1-1 TRBV6-5 TGTGCCAGCAGTTACGAGACAGGGAATGGAATCTTCTTT CASSYETGNGIFF
- - TRBJ2-1 TRBV28 TGTGCCAGCAGCGCCTCGGGAGCGTCCTACAATGAGCAGTTCTTC CASSASGASYNEQFF
TRBD2 - TRBJ2-7 TRBV5-1 TGCGCCAGCAGCTATGGCGGGAGCCCCTCCTACGAGCAGTACTTC CASSYGGSPSYEQYF
TRBD1 - TRBJ2-5 TRBV7-3 TGTGCCAGCAGCTTACGGGGACAGGTTAGCCAAGAGACCCAGTACTTC CASSLRGQVSQETQYF
- - TRBJ1-2 TRBV6-1 TGTGCCAGCAGTGAAGCGTGGGGGGGGCACGAGGGCTACACCTTC CASSEAWGGHEGYTF
TRBD2 once TRBJ2-1 TRBV24-1 TGTGCCACCGTAGGGCTAGCGGGAAATGGTGAGCAGTTCTTC CATVGLAGNGEQFF
TRBD1 - TRBJ2-4 TRBV7-2 TGTGCCAGCAGCTCCAGGGGGTCGCTAGCCAAAAACATTCAGTACTTC CASSSRGSLAKNIQYF
- - TRBJ2-1 TRBV5-6 TGTGCCAGCAGCTTGGCCTTTTCTAGCGCCTACAATGAGCAGTTCTTC CASSLAFSSAYNEQFF
TRBD1 - TRBJ1-2 TRBV28 TGTGCCAGCAGGTCCGGGACAGGAGGTGGCTACACCTTC CASRSGTGGGYTF
TRBD1 - TRBJ2-7 TRBV28 TGTGCCAGCAGCGTAACAGGGGAAACCTACGAGCAGTACTTC CASSVTGETYEQYF
TRBD1 - TRBJ1-1 TRBV3-1/TRBV3-2 TGTGCCAGCAGCCAGTTGGGGACAGGGAGGGCTGAAGCTTTCTTT CASSQLGTGRAEAFF
- - TRBJ2-3 TRBV15 TGTGCCACCAGCAGAGATCCCCTACGGGCGCGGGCAACAGATACGCAGTATTTT CATSRDPLRARATDTQYF
- - TRBJ1-1 TRBV3-1/TRBV3-2 TGTGCCAGCAGCCAAGATATGGGGGCTGGGGCTTTCTTT CASSQDMGAGAFF
- - TRBJ1-5 TRBV6-1 TGTGCCAGCAGTGAAGCGAAGGGCGGGGGTCAGCCCCAGCATTTT CASSEAKGGGQPQHF